These 17 T cell receptor beta chains came from one sample sequenced in a study of regulatory T cells in long-lasting Graves disease. The time point: newly diagnosed GD, antithyroid drugs for less than 3 months. Preparation of the TCR library used RNA extracted from PBMCs. Library construction for TCR beta used iRepertoire HTBI primers and Arm-PCR of CDR3 regions. TCRdb itself ran the multiplex PCR reads through MiXCR, one entry per CDR3 protein. The sample contains roughly 430,000 distinct CDR3 sequences, 15% to 20% of which appear only once. The sample also formed part of further work on T cells in Graves' hyperthyroidism and ophthalmopathy.

The starting material was peripheral blood mononuclear cells (PBMCs), obtained at new diagnosis, from a patient treated with antithyroid drugs. All receptors come from a woman aged 30 to 39 with Graves disease.

This clonotype came up a few times. The J gene is TRBJ1-2, the V gene TRBV7-8; D gene uncertain. The CDR3 has 16 residues. Trimming shortened V by 5 bases and J by 7 bases, and 23 bases separated the two germline ends. Germline loops: CDR1 SGHVS, CDR2 FQNEAQ. The CDR3 nucleotides are TGTGCCAGCAGCCGCCCCCAGGACCGGCGGGTTGGTGGCTACACCTTC. This encodes CASSRPQDRRVGGYTF.

Ten or more counts support this clonotype. The genes are TRBV27 and TRBJ2-7, with D perhaps matching TRBD2 (6 bases). CDR3 length: 14 residues. The V and J ends lost 7 bases and 4 bases respectively, with 17 bases between them. Germline V gene lookup returns CDR1 MNHEY and CDR2 SMNVEV (reference sequence). This CDR3 is CASKELTRGYEQYF. CDR3 coding DNA: TGTGCCAGCAAGGAGTTGACTAGGGGTTACGAGCAGTACTTC.

Ten or more counts support this clonotype. The chain couples TRBV7-9 to TRBJ2-7; no clear D gene. Germline CDR1 reads SEHNR; CDR2 reads FQNEAQ (reference sequence). V lost 8 bases and J lost 3, with 11 bases in between. The CDR3 covers 12 residues. This CDR3 reads CASSQTNYEQYF. The CDR3 DNA reads TGTGCCAGCTCCCAGACAAACTACGAGCAGTACTTC.

The rearrangement links TRBV20-1 to TRBJ2-4, with 8 bases lining up with TRBD2. Germline lookup yields CDR1 DFQATT and CDR2 SNEGSKA (reference sequence). The CDR3 has 16 residues. Trimming removed 6 bases from V and 4 bases from J; junction bases left unmatched: 14. The CDR3 loop reads CSAKTSGRYAKNIQYF. The CDR3 DNA reads as TGCAGTGCCAAGACGAGCGGGAGATACGCGAAAAACATTCAGTACTTC.

In its sample, this clonotype was seen many times. This rearrangement joins TRBV11-2 to TRBJ2-7, with 7 positions matching TRBD2. CDR1 and CDR2 (germline): SGHAT, FQNNGV. V lost 4 bases to trimming and J lost 5 bases; unmatched junction nucleotides: 11. CDR3 size: 15 residues. This chain's CDR3 is CASSSDPTGGHEQYF. The CDR3 DNA is TGTGCCAGCAGCTCGGACCCAACGGGAGGCCACGAGCAGTACTTC.

This clonotype was observed a handful of times. The chain joins TRBV7-2 to TRBJ2-7; a weak D match, TRBD2 (5 bases). This CDR3 has 12 residues. V lost 3 bases to trimming and J lost 5 bases, with 8 bases between them. Germline lookup yields CDR1 SGHTA and CDR2 FQGNSA. DNA for the CDR3: TGTGCCAGCAGCTTCTCTAGCCACGAGCAGTACTTC. It translates to CASSFSSHEQYF.

This clonotype was seen only a few times. The chain combines TRBV29-1 with TRBJ2-6; D is unclear. From germline, CDR1 is SQVTM and CDR2 ANQGSEA. With 5 bases removed from V and 4 bases from J, the gap between germline ends came to 6 bases. The CDR3 totals 12 residues. CDR3: CSVPTGANVLTF. The DNA of the CDR3 is TGCAGCGTTCCTACCGGGGCCAACGTCCTGACTTTC. The full variable domain, completed using reference TRBV29-1 and TRBJ2-6, is SAVISQKPSRDICQRGTSLTIQCQVDSQVTMMFWYRQQPGQSLTLIATANQGSEATYESGFVIDKFPISRPNLTFSTLTVSNMSPEDSSIYLCSVPTGANVLTFGAGSRLTVL.

This clonotype has ten or more counts. V gene TRBV27 combines with J gene TRBJ2-1; D uncertain. Trimming took off 3 bases at V and 2 bases at J, with 11 bases between the two ends. Germline-derived CDR1 and CDR2 are MNHEY and SMNVEV (reference sequence). There are 15 residues in the CDR3. The DNA for the CDR3 is TGTGCCAGCAGTTTTTTTAGCCACACCTACAATGAGCAGTTCTTC. Its translation: CASSFFSHTYNEQFF.

This clonotype was seen many times. The chain links TRBV18 to TRBJ1-1; 8 bases match TRBD1. With 5 bases clipped from V and 6 bases from J, the junction kept 8 bases outside the gene matches. Germline-derived CDR1 and CDR2 are KGHSH and LQKENI. The CDR3 is 14 residues long. The CDR3 DNA reads as TGTGCCAGCTCAAAGGACAGGGTGGATCCTGAAGCTTTCTTT. Translating it yields CASSKDRVDPEAFF.

In this sample, this clonotype turned up once. As DNA, the CDR3 is TGTGCCAGCATCCAGGGATCGCGCAATCAGCCCCAGCATTTT. This translates into CASIQGSRNQPQHF. This chain links TRBV6-2 or TRBV6-3 with TRBJ1-5, with D perhaps matching TRBD1 (5 bases). Trimming cost V 7 bases and J 2 bases, with 12 bases left between them. The CDR3 spans 14 residues. Germline values: CDR1 MNHEY, CDR2 SVGEGT.

CDR3 sequence: CASSQESLAGGVETQYF. The CDR3 region has the DNA TGTGCCAGCAGCCAAGAATCACTAGCGGGGGGGGTAGAGACCCAGTACTTC. The chain is built from TRBV11-3 and TRBJ2-5; 13 bases align to TRBD2. This CDR3 spans 17 amino acids. Germline V gene sequence: CDR1 SGHNT, CDR2 YENEEA. V shed 5 bases, J shed 4 bases, and the junction held 10 bases outside the gene matches.

This clonotype has only a few counts. V and J are TRBV5-1 and TRBJ2-1; 8 bases map to TRBD1. Germline values: CDR1 SGHRS, CDR2 YFSETQ. V was clipped by 9 bases and J by 0 bases; unmatched bases: 8. CDR3 length equals 15 residues. In DNA, the CDR3 is TGCGCCATCCCAGGGGGCCATACCTCCTACAATGAGCAGTTCTTC. Protein sequence: CAIPGGHTSYNEQFF.

This clonotype was seen a handful of times. The chain is built from TRBV4-1 and TRBJ2-1; 8 bases map to TRBD2. The CDR3 spans 16 residues. Germline CDR1 and CDR2: MGHRA and YSYEKL. The trim removed 1 base at V and 8 bases at J, leaving 10 bases unmatched. The CDR3 is CASSQVFREGPDEQFF. The DNA for the CDR3 is TGCGCCAGCAGCCAAGTGTTTCGGGAGGGCCCAGATGAGCAGTTCTTC.

This clonotype was seen many times. The gene calls are TRBV7-2 and TRBJ1-4, with a possible D match to TRBD1 (5 bases). Germline V gene data show CDR1 as SGHTA and CDR2 as FQGNSA. The CDR3 covers 14 residues. V was cut by 4 bases and J by 8 bases, with 14 bases left in between. The CDR3 here is CASSSGPWGEKLFF. The DNA for the CDR3 is TGTGCCAGCAGCTCGGGACCTTGGGGGGAAAAACTGTTTTTT.

On this clonotype itself: A much larger clonotype is one base distant, so this may be a read error. The gene calls are TRBV6-2 or TRBV6-3 and TRBJ2-1, with a possible D match to TRBD1 (6 bases). This CDR3 spans 16 amino acids. The germline CDR1 and CDR2 sequences are MNHEY and SVGEGT. The CDR3 loop reads CAGRSPKGGRYNEQFF. CDR3 coding DNA: TGTGCCGGCAGGAGCCCGAAAGGGGGAAGGTACAATGAGCAGTTCTTC.

This clonotype has a count of ten or more. The chain carries TRBV18 and TRBJ1-1; 10 nucleotides match TRBD1. CDR1 and CDR2 (germline): KGHSH, LQKENI. This CDR3 spans 16 amino acids. Trimming took 6 bases from V and 1 from J; bases not matched to a gene: 8. The CDR3 DNA sequence: TGTGCCAGCTCTGTGGGACAGGGGATGCGGAACACTGAAGCTTTCTTT. It encodes CASSVGQGMRNTEAFF.

This clonotype was counted at least ten times. The chain combines TRBV4-1 with TRBJ2-2; D gene uncertain. CDR3 length: 14 residues. In germline, CDR1 is MGHRA, CDR2 YSYEKL. Trimming took 10 bases from V and 5 from J, leaving 17 bases between them. CDR3 nucleotides: TGCGCCACCACACGCGAACATTCGACCGGGGAGCTGTTTTTT. Translating it yields CATTREHSTGELFF.